This T cell receptor (beta chain) was identified during a study of CD8+CD57+ T cells in acquired aplastic anemia. As for the study in general: Sorted CD4+ and CD8+ cells yielded DNA averaging around 3.2 ug. CD4+ cells from healthy donors averaged about 10 million reads. Overall study results and limits: About 30 CD8+ CDR3 sequences occurred in both the patients and the controls. Patients versus controls showed no significant CD8+ Simpson's diversity difference.

At least ten counts were recorded for this clonotype. Antigen specificity is unknown. Investigators profiled TCR beta VDJ and CDR3 from genomic DNA template. TCRdb called the reads again in MiXCR, with one record for every CDR3 protein. The sample includes around 400,000 distinct CDR3 sequences, around 68% seen only once; the top ten take 4%. The sequence came from a human donor in good health, serving as a control. Sequenced sample: sorted CD4+, CD8+, or CD8+CD57+ T cells (not recorded which) from PBMCs.

The CDR3 nucleotides are TGTGCCAGCAGTTGGGGGCTCGGAAACACCATATATTTT. Protein product: CASSWGLGNTIYF. The chain uses TRBV12-3 or TRBV12-4 and TRBJ1-3; weak D call: TRBD1 (6 bases). The CDR3 consists of 13 residues. V gave up 4 bases and J gave up 4 bases, with 8 bases separating them.